This entry describes one TCR beta chain. Its antigen remains unknown. CDR3 length: 16 amino acids. With 0 bases clipped from V and 4 bases from J, the junction kept 8 bases outside the gene matches. CDR1 DFQATT and CDR2 SNEGSKA come from the germline V gene (reference sequence). These data are taken from a study of T-cell memory formation after mild COVID-19. General observations from the study: Second-wave clones with a day 37 peak had unconfirmed SARS-CoV-2 specificity.

TCRdb fed the 5' RACE reads into MiXCR, producing one record per CDR3 protein. The table shows tens of thousands of distinct CDR3 sequences, with about 7% occurring only once. The chain combines TRBV20-1 with TRBJ2-3; TRBD2 matches 9 bases. The sequenced sample was PBMCs or a T cell subset sorted from them (not recorded which). The sequence was collected from a man aged 18 to 29 who had mild COVID-19 (a few samples of this study predate the infection). Cell type and time point are not known. CDR3 DNA: TGCAGTGCTAGAGATAGTCGGCGGGGGGGCCCAGATACGCAGTATTTT. Translation: CSARDSRRGGPDTQYF.